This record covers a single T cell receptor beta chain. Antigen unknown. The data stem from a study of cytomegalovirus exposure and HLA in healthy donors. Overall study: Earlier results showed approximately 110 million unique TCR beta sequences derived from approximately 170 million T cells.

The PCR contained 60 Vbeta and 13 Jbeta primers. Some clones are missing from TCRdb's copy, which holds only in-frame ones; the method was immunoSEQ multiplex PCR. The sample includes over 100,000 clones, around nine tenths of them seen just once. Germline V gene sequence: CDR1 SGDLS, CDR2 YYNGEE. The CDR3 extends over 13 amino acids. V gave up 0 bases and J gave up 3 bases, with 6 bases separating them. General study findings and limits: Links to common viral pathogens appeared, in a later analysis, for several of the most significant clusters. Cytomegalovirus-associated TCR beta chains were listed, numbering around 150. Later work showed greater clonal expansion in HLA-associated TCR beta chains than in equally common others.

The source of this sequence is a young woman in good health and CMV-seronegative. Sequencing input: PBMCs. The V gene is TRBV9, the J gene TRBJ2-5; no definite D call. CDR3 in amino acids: CASSVAVEETQYF. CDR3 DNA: TGTGCCAGCAGCGTAGCCGTTGAAGAGACCCAGTACTTC.